This T cell receptor (beta chain) was recovered during a study of regulatory T cells in long-lasting Graves disease. Noted time point: newly diagnosed GD, antithyroid drugs for less than 3 months. PBMC-extracted RNA yielded the TCR library. Investigators report Graves' disease was diagnosed under American Thyroid Association guidelines. This CDR3 comprises 15 residues. The germline gives CDR1 KGHDR, CDR2 SFDVKD. V was cut by 3 bases and J by 6 bases, with 17 bases left in between. iRepertoire HTBI primers and Arm-PCR of CDR3 regions built TCR beta libraries. One entry per CDR3 protein, called by TCRdb with MiXCR from the multiplex PCR reads. The repertoire holds a few hundred thousand distinct CDR3 sequences, with around 15% as singletons. These data also formed part of another study, on T cells in Graves' hyperthyroidism and ophthalmopathy. This second study says: Stable Graves' hyperthyroidism meant no ophthalmopathy progression within 18 months. The diagnoses drew upon clinical symptoms, serum thyroxine and TRAb, thyroid ultrasound and orbital computed tomography. Most thyroid clonotypes that were expanded above 0.001 also turned up in blood.

J is TRBJ2-7 and V is TRBV24-1, with D possibly matching TRBD2 (5 bases). The sequence derives from a young woman with Graves disease. The sequencing here drew on peripheral blood mononuclear cells (PBMCs), taken at new diagnosis, from a patient treated with antithyroid drugs. This chain's CDR3 is CATSDKADPLAEQYF. CDR3 DNA: TGTGCCACCAGTGATAAAGCGGATCCCCTTGCCGAGCAGTACTTC.